The table lists the clone carrying this T cell receptor beta chain with a few counts. Its antigen is unknown. Germline V gene data show CDR1 as SGHDN and CDR2 as FVKESK. Trimming shortened V by 0 bases and J by 4 bases, and 6 bases separated the two germline ends. The CDR3 is made up of 13 amino acids. The data were obtained in a study of regulatory T cells in long-lasting Graves disease. To make TCR beta libraries, researchers used iRepertoire HTBI primers and Arm-PCR of CDR3 regions. As handled by the study authors: Samples jointly harbored 60 or so TRBV and more than eleven TRBJ segments. TCRdb re-called the multiplex PCR reads through MiXCR, storing one row per CDR3 protein. The V and J calls follow TCRdb's processing rather than the paper's. The sample yields around 460,000 distinct CDR3 sequences, around a fifth seen once. Study-wide findings and caveats: Persistent disease was characterized by preferential usage of TRBV28, TRBJ1-2 and TRBJ2-5. Persistent patients shared more public clonotypes (approximately 2,700) than newly diagnosed patients (over 900). Persistent Graves' patients had lower TCR diversity than newly diagnosed ones.

Described time point: persistent/refractory GD, antithyroid drugs over 5 years with positive TRAb. Scientists built the TCR library using RNA that was extracted from PBMCs. The chain carries TRBV14 and TRBJ1-1; TRBD1 might be the D (5 bases). The origin of this receptor is a female donor with Graves disease. The source was peripheral blood mononuclear cells (PBMCs), collected when the disease was refractory, from a patient treated with antithyroid drugs. The CDR3 is CASSQEQATEAFF. Written as DNA, the CDR3 is TGTGCCAGCAGCCAAGAACAGGCCACTGAAGCTTTCTTT.